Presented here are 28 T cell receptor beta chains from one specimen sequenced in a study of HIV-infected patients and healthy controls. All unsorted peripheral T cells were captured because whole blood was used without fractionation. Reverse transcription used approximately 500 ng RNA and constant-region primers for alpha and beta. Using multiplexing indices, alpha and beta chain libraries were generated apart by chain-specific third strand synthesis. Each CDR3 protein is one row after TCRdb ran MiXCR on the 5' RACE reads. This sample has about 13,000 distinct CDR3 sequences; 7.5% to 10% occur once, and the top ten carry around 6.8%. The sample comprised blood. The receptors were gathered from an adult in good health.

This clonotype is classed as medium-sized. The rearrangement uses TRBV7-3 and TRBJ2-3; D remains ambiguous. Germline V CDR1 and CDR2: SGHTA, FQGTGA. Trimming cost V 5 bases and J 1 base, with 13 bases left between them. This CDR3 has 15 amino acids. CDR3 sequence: CASSASHTRTDTQYF. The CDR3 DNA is TGTGCCAGCAGCGCGAGTCACACCCGCACAGATACGCAGTATTTT.

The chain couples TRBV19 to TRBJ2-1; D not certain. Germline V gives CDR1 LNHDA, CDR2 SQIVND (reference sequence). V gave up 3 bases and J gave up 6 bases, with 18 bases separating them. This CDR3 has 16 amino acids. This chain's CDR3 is CASSIGSLYLSNEQFF. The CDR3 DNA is TGTGCCAGTAGTATTGGGTCCCTATACCTTTCCAATGAGCAGTTCTTC.

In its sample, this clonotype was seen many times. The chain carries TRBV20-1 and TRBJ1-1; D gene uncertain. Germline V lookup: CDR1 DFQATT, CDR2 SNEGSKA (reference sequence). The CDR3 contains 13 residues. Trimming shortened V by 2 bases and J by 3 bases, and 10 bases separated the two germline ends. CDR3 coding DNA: TGCAGTGCTAGACGTAATATGTACACTGAAGCTTTCTTT. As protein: CSARRNMYTEAFF.

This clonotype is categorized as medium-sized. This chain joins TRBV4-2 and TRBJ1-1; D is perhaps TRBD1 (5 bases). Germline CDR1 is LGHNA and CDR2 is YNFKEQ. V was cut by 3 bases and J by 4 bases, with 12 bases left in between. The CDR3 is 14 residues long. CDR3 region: CASSHPSGSTEAFF. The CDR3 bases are TGTGCCAGCAGCCATCCGTCAGGGAGCACTGAAGCTTTCTTT.

The CDR3 region has the DNA TGTGCCAGCAGTGATGGGACTAGCGGGAGAGATACGCAGTATTTT. It codes for CASSDGTSGRDTQYF. The V call is TRBV6-4, the J call TRBJ2-3; 14 positions match TRBD2. Germline lookup yields CDR1 MRHNA and CDR2 SNTAGT. This CDR3 comprises 15 residues. The V and J ends lost 3 bases and 5 bases, in that order; junction bases with no gene match: 1.

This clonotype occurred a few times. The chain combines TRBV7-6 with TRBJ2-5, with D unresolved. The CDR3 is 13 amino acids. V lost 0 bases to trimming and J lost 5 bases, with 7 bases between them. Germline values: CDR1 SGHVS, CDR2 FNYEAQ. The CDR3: CASSLALVETQYF. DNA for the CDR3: TGTGCCAGCAGCTTAGCGCTGGTGGAGACCCAGTACTTC.

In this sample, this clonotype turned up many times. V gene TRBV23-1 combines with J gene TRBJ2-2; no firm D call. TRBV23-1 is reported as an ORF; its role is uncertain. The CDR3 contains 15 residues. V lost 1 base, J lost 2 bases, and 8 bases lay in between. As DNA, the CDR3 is TGCGCCAGCAGTCAATGCGTGGGAAACACCGGGGAGCTGTTTTTT. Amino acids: CASSQCVGNTGELFF.

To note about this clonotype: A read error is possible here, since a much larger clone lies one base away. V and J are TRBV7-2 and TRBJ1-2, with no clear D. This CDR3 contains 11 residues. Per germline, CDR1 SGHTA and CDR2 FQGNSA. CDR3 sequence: CASSQNYGDTF. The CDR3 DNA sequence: TGTGCCAGCAGCCAGAACTATGGCGACACCTTC.

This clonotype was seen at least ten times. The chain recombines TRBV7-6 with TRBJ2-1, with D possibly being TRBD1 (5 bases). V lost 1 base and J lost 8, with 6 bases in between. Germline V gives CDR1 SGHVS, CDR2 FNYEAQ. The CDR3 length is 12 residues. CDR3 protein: CASSLEGDEQFF. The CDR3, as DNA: TGTGCCAGCAGCTTAGAAGGGGATGAGCAGTTCTTC.

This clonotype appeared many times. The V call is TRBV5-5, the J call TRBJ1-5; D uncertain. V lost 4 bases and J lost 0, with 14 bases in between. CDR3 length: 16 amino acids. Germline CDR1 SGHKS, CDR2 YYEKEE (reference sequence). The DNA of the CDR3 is TGTGCCAGCAGCCCCCAGACATCCTATAGCAATCAGCCCCAGCATTTT. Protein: CASSPQTSYSNQPQHF.

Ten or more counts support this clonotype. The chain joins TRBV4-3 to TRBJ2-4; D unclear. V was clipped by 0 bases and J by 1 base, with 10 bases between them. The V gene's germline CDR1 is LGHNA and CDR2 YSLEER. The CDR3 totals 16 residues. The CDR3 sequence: CASSQEAGMAKNIQYF. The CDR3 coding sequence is TGCGCCAGCAGCCAAGAGGCTGGGATGGCCAAAAACATTCAGTACTTC.

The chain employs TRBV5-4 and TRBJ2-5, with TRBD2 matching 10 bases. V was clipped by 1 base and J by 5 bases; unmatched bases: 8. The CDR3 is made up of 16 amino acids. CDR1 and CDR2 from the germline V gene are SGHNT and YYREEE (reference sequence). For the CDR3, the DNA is TGTGCCAGCAGCTTGAACCCCGGGACTAGCGCCGAGACCCAGTACTTC. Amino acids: CASSLNPGTSAETQYF.

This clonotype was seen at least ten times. In DNA, the CDR3 is TGTGCCAGCTCACCGGAGTCAATGAGGGGCACTGAAGCTTTCTTT. It encodes CASSPESMRGTEAFF. This chain connects TRBV18 to TRBJ1-1; tentative D call: TRBD1 (5 bases). The germline CDR1 and CDR2 sequences are KGHSH and LQKENI. V gave up 3 bases and J gave up 4 bases, with 15 bases separating them. This CDR3 spans 15 amino acids.

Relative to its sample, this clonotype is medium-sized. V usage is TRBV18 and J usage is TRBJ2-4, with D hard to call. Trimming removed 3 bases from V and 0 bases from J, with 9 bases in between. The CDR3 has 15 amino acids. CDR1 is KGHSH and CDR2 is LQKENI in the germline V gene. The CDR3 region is CASSPLELAKNIQYF. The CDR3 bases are TGTGCCAGCTCACCCCTCGAATTAGCCAAAAACATTCAGTACTTC.

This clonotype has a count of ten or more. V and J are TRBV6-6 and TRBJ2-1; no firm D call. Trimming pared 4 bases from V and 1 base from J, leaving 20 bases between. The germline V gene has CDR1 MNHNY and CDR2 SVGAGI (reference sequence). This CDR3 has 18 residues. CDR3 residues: CASSFVLDGYGSYNEQFF. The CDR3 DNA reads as TGTGCCAGCAGTTTCGTGTTGGATGGTTATGGTTCCTACAATGAGCAGTTCTTC.

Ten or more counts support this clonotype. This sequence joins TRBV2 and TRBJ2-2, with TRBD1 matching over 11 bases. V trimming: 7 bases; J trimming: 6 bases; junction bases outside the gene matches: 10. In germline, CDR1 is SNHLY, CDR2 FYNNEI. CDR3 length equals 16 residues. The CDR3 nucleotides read TGTGCCAGCACCTGGGGCCCGGGACAGGGGGCCGGGGAGCTGTTTTTT. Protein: CASTWGPGQGAGELFF. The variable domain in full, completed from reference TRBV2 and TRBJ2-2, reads EPEVTQTPSHQVTQMGQEVILRCVPISNHLYFYWYRQILGQKVEFLVSFYNNEISEKSEIFDDQFSVERPDGSNFTLKIRSTKLEDSAMYFCASTWGPGQGAGELFFGEGSRLTVL.

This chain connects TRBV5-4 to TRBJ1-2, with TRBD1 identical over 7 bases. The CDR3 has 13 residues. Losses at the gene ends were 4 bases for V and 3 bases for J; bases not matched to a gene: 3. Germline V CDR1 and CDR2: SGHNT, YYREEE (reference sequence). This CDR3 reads CASSITGDYGYTF. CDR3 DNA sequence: TGTGCCAGCAGCATTACAGGGGACTATGGCTACACCTTC.

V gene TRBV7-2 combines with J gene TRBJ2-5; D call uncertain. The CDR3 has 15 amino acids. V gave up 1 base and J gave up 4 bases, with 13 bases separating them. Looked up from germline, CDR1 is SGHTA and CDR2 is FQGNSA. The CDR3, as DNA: TGTGCCAGCAGCTTAGACCAGGCGTCTCGAGAGACCCAGTACTTC. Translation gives CASSLDQASRETQYF.

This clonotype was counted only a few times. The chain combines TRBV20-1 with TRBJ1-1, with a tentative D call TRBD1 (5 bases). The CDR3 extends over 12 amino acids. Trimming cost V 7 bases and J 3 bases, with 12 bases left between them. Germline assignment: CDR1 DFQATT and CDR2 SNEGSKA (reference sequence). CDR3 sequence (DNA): TGCAGTGGATCGCGAGGGGACACTGAAGCTTTCTTT. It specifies CSGSRGDTEAFF.

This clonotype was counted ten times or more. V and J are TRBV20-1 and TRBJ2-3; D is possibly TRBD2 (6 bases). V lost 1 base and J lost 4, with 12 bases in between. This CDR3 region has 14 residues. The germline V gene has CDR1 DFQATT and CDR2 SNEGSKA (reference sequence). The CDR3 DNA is TGCAGTGCTAGAGCCCGACTAGAGGCAGATACGCAGTATTTT. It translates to CSARARLEADTQYF.

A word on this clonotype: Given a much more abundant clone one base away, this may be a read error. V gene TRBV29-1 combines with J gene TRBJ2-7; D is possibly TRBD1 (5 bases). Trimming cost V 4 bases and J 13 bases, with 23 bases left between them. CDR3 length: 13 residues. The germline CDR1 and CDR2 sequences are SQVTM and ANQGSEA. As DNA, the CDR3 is TGCAGCGTTGTGGATGACACCAGCCTGGGGCATTACTTC. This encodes CSVVDDTSLGHYF.

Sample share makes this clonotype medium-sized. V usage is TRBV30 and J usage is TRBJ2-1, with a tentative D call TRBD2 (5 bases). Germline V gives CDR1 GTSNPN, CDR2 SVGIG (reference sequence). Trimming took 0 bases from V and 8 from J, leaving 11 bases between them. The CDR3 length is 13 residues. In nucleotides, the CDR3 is TGTGCCTGGAGTGTAGGAGGTGGGGATGAGCAGTTCTTC. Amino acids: CAWSVGGGDEQFF.

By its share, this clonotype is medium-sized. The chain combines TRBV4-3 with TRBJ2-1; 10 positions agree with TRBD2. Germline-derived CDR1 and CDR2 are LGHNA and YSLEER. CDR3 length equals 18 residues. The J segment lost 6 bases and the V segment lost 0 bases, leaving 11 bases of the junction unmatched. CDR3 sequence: CASSQDGLLAGSINEQFF. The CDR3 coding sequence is TGCGCCAGCAGCCAAGATGGGCTACTAGCGGGAAGTATCAATGAGCAGTTCTTC.

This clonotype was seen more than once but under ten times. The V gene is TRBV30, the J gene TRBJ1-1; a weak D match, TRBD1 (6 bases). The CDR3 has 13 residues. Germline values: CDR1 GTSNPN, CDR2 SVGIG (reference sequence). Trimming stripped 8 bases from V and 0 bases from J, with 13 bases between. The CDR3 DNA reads TGTGCCCTAGGGGGGAAAATGAACACTGAAGCTTTCTTT. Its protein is CALGGKMNTEAFF.

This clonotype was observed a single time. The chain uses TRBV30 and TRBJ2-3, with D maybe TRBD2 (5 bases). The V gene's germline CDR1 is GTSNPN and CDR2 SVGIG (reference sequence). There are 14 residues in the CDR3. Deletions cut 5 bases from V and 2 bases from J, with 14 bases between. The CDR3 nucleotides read TGTGCCTGGTCGGGGAGAGGAGACACAGATACGCAGTATTTT. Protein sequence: CAWSGRGDTDTQYF.

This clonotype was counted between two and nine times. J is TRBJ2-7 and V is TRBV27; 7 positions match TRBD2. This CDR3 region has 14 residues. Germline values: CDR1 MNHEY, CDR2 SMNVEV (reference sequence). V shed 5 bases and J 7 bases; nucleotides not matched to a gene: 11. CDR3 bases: TGTGCCAGCAGTCCGTACAAGGGAGGGCAGGAGCAGTACTTC. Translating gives CASSPYKGGQEQYF.

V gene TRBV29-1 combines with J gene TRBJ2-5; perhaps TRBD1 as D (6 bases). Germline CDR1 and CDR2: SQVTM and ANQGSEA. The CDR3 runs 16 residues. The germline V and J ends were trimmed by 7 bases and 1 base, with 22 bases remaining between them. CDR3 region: CSATLLRDTRQETQYF. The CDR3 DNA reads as TGCAGCGCAACCCTCCTCCGGGACACACGCCAAGAGACCCAGTACTTC.

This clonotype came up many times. This CDR3 is CASSLSQNIQYF. The CDR3 region has the DNA TGTGCCAGCAGCTTATCCCAAAACATTCAGTACTTC. The gene calls are TRBV7-2 and TRBJ2-4; D remains ambiguous. The CDR3 totals 12 residues. V gave up 2 bases and J gave up 5 bases, with 4 bases separating them. Germline lookup yields CDR1 SGHTA and CDR2 FQGNSA.